This TCR beta chain appears in the sequencing data of a study of blood T cell repertoires in COVID-19. Clones were sequenced by immunoSEQ multiplex PCR, and TCRdb holds only the in-frame ones, with some missing. The sample has 200,000 to 300,000 clones, roughly 90% seen once; the top ten hold more than 0.55%. This CDR3 is built from 17 residues. The germline gives CDR1 LGHDT, CDR2 YNNKEL (reference sequence). Trimming removed 4 bases from V and 9 bases from J; junction bases left unmatched: 20. The clonotype comes from a human donor in a cohort sampled during active COVID-19. This chain links TRBV3-1 (or the pseudogene TRBV3-2) with TRBJ1-1; 7 bases agree with TRBD1. The sequencing sample was made of peripheral blood. The CDR3 loop reads CASSPMLGGQLGLKAFF. The CDR3 coding sequence is TGTGCCAGCAGCCCTATGCTTGGGGGACAGCTCGGGTTAAAAGCTTTCTTT.